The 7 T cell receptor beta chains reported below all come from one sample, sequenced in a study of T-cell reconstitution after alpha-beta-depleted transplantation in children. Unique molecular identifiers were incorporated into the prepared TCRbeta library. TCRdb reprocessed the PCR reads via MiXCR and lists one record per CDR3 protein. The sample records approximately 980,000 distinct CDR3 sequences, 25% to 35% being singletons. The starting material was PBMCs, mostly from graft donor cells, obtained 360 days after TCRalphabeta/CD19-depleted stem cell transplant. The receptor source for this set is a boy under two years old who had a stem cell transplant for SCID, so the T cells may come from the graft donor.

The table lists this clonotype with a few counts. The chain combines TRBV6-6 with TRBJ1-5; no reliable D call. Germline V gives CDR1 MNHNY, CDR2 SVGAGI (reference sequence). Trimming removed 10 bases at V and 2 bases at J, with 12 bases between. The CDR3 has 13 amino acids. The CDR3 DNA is TGTGCCACCCGGCCCAGTGGCAATCAGCCCCAGCATTTT. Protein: CATRPSGNQPQHF.

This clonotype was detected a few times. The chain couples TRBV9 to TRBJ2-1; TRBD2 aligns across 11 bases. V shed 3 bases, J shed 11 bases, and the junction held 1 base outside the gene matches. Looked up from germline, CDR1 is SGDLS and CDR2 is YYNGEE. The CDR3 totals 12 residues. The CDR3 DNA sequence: TGTGCCAGCAGCGCTAGCGGGGGGAAGCAGTTCTTC. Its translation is CASSASGGKQFF.

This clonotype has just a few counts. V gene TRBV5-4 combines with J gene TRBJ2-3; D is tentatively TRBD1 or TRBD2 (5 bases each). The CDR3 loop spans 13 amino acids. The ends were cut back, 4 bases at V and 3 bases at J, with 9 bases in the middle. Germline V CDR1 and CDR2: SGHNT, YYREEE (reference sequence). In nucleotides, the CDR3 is TGTGCCAGCAGCGGGGGAAGGACAGATACGCAGTATTTT. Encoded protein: CASSGGRTDTQYF. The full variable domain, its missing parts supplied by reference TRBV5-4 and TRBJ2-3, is ETGVTQSPTHLIKTRGQQVTLRCSSQSGHNTVSWYQQALGQGPQFIFQYYREEENGRGNFPPRFSGLQFPNYSSELNVNALELDDSALYLCASSGGRTDTQYFGPGTRLTVL.

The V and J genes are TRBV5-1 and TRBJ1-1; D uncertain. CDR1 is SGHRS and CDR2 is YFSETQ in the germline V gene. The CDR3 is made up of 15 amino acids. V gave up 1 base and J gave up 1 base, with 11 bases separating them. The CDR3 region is CASSLSIGGNTEAFF. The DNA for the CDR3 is TGCGCCAGCAGCTTGTCCATCGGAGGGAACACTGAAGCTTTCTTT.

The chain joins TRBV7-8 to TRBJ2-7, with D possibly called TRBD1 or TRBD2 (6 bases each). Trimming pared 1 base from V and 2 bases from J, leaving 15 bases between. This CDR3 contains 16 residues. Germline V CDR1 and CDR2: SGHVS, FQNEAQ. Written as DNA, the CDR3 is TGTGCCAGCAGCTTAGAGTGGGGGGCGAACCCCTACGAGCAGTACTTC. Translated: CASSLEWGANPYEQYF.

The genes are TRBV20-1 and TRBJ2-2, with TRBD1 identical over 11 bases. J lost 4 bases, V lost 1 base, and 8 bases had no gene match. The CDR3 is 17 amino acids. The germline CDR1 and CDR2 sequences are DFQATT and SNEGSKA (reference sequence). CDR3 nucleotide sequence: TGCAGTGCTAGAGGGGCACTGGGACAGGGGGGCACCGGGGAGCTGTTTTTT. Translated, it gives CSARGALGQGGTGELFF.

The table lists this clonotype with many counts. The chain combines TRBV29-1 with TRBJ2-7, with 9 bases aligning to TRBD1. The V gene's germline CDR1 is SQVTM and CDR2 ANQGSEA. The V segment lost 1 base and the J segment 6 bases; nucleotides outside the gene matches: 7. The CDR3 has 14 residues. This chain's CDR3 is CSVEGTGAGREQYF. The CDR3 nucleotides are TGCAGCGTTGAAGGGACAGGGGCAGGACGCGAGCAGTACTTC.